This note documents a single T cell receptor (beta chain) sequence. Antigen: not known. The data are from a study of molecular identifiers for immune sequencing clone quantification. Findings of the study overall: In a background of over 750,000 naive cells, spiked Jurkat TCR RNA from one cell was reportedly detectable.

With listed TCR primers and previously described methods, bulk TCR libraries were prepared. TCRdb ran MiXCR on the PCR reads and lists one entry per CDR3 protein. Among about 100,000 distinct CDR3 sequences listed, 30% to 35% were seen once. The CDR3 consists of 16 residues. Germline trimming cut 2 bases from V and 7 bases from J; bases unmatched to any gene: 6. CDR1 and CDR2 from the germline V gene are LNHDA and SQIVND (reference sequence). The receptor was isolated from a human donor in good health. Some libraries in this study had Jurkat cell RNA spiked in. Source material: naive CD8+ T cells from blood, with Jurkat cell RNA spiked in. The sample's subset: FACS-sorted CD8+CD4-CCR7+CD45RA+ naive T cells. The V call is TRBV19, the J call TRBJ2-1; the match to TRBD2 covers 12 bases. Written as DNA, the CDR3 is TGTGCCAGTAGTATACTAGCGGGGGGGTCCAAAAATGAGCAGTTCTTC. Amino acid sequence: CASSILAGGSKNEQFF.